The 18 T cell receptor beta chains below all came from one sample that was sequenced in a study of regulatory T cells in long-lasting Graves disease. Noted time point: newly diagnosed GD, antithyroid drugs for less than 3 months. The TCR library was prepared using RNA isolated from PBMCs. According to the study, TCR beta libraries were built with iRepertoire HTBI primers and CDR3-region Arm-PCR. MiXCR, run by TCRdb on the multiplex PCR reads, gives a single entry per CDR3 protein. The sample lists under 700,000 distinct CDR3 sequences; roughly 16% were seen once. In addition, the sample was reused for a study of T cells in Graves' hyperthyroidism and ophthalmopathy.

The sequencing here drew on peripheral blood mononuclear cells (PBMCs), taken at new diagnosis, from a patient treated with antithyroid drugs. These receptors were taken from a woman aged 35-60 years with Graves disease.

This chain connects TRBV6-1 to TRBJ2-7; D not resolved. V lost 8 bases and J 4 bases, leaving 12 bases between the germline ends. The V gene's germline CDR1 is MNHNS and CDR2 SASEGT. CDR3 size: 12 residues. Here the CDR3 DNA reads TGTGCCAGCGGGGTCACCGGGTACGAGCAGTACTTC. Residues: CASGVTGYEQYF.

The V and J genes are TRBV4-1 and TRBJ2-4, with TRBD2 matching over 9 bases. This CDR3 has 16 amino acids. Germline assignment: CDR1 MGHRA and CDR2 YSYEKL. V shed 3 bases and J 0 bases; nucleotides not matched to a gene: 3. CDR3 DNA sequence: TGCGCCAGCAGCCACTTAGCGGGGGTAGCCAAAAACATTCAGTACTTC. Translated: CASSHLAGVAKNIQYF.

This clonotype was recorded many times. This chain uses TRBV6-1 with TRBJ2-7; unclear D gene. With 5 bases removed from V and 2 bases from J, the gap between germline ends came to 10 bases. Germline V gene lookup returns CDR1 MNHNS and CDR2 SASEGT. CDR3 length: 13 residues. For the CDR3, the DNA is TGTGCCAGCAGTCCTGTCAGAGCCTACGAGCAGTACTTC. Translated: CASSPVRAYEQYF.

The chain couples TRBV2 to TRBJ2-2; D tentatively fits TRBD1 or TRBD2 (5 bases each). Trimming cost V 5 bases and J 3 bases, with 22 bases left between them. This CDR3 has 18 residues. The V gene's germline CDR1 is SNHLY and CDR2 FYNNEI. The CDR3 DNA sequence: TGTGCCAGCAGTTACATCGAAGGGGACCTCCTCTACACCGGGGAGCTGTTTTTT. Amino acids: CASSYIEGDLLYTGELFF.

The V gene is TRBV29-1, the J gene TRBJ2-7; no definite D call. The germline V and J ends were trimmed by 4 bases and 0 bases, with 10 bases remaining between them. There are 13 residues in the CDR3. Germline V gene lookup returns CDR1 SQVTM and CDR2 ANQGSEA. The CDR3 loop is CSVVPDSSYEQYF. DNA for the CDR3: TGCAGCGTTGTACCGGATTCCTCCTACGAGCAGTACTTC.

In this sample, this clonotype turned up a few times. V gene TRBV7-3 combines with J gene TRBJ1-2; no firm D call. This CDR3 is built from 15 residues. Trimming shortened V by 2 bases and J by 4 bases, and 14 bases separated the two germline ends. Germline assignment: CDR1 SGHTA and CDR2 FQGTGA. The CDR3 loop is CASSLEAGAGYGYTF. CDR3 coding DNA: TGTGCCAGCAGCTTAGAGGCGGGCGCAGGCTATGGCTACACCTTC.

The rearrangement joins TRBV12-3 or TRBV12-4 to TRBJ2-2; D gene ambiguous. The CDR3 covers 11 residues. The V end was cut by 8 bases, the J end by 3 bases, with 4 bases between. CDR3 sequence: CASQDTGELFF. CDR3 DNA sequence: TGTGCCAGCCAGGACACCGGGGAGCTGTTTTTT.

On this clonotype itself: One junction end does not reproduce the germline sequence, and a read error may be involved. The chain uses TRBV4-1 and TRBJ1-2; D is possibly TRBD1 (6 bases). Germline V CDR1 and CDR2: MGHRA, YSYEKL. The CDR3 consists of 16 residues. The CDR3 region is CASSQDPGRGGNGYTF. CDR3 nucleotides: TGCGCTAGCAGCCAAGATCCAGGCAGGGGAGGGAATGGCTACACCTTC.

This clonotype has ten or more counts. The rearrangement uses TRBV3-1 and TRBJ1-6; no firm D call. Between the trimmed V and J ends, which lost 5 bases and 4 bases, there was a span of 9 bases. CDR3 length equals 14 residues. Germline V gene sequence: CDR1 LGHDT, CDR2 YNNKEL (reference sequence). The DNA of the CDR3 is TGTGCCAGCAGCAACCAAGGGTATAATTCACCCCTCCACTTT. Residues: CASSNQGYNSPLHF.

The genes are TRBV10-3 and TRBJ2-7; TRBD1 matches at 7 bases. This CDR3 contains 14 residues. V trimming: 4 bases; J trimming: 1 base; junction bases outside the gene matches: 4. Germline loops: CDR1 ENHRY, CDR2 SYGVKD. The CDR3 DNA is TGTGCCATCAGTGGGACAGGCGAATCCTACGAGCAGTACTTC. It is translated as CAISGTGESYEQYF.

The chain recombines TRBV12-3 or TRBV12-4 with TRBJ1-2, with a possible D match to TRBD1 (5 bases). The CDR3 runs to 14 residues. Trimming removed 3 bases from V and 8 bases from J, with 16 bases in between. CDR3 DNA: TGTGCCAGCAGTTTTGGGGGGACCCTGGGGGGCTACACCTTC. Amino acid sequence: CASSFGGTLGGYTF.

This clonotype was detected many times. The chain combines TRBV2 with TRBJ1-5, with no clear D. This CDR3 spans 18 amino acids. CDR1 is SNHLY and CDR2 is FYNNEI in the germline V gene. V gave up 1 base and J gave up 6 bases, with 22 bases separating them. DNA for the CDR3: TGTGCCAGCAGTGAAGTTGTCCTAAGTGAGGTCGTCAGTCAGCCCCAGCATTTT. It is translated as CASSEVVLSEVVSQPQHF.

The rearrangement uses TRBV4-1 and TRBJ1-4; TRBD1 agrees at 10 bases. The germline CDR1 and CDR2 sequences are MGHRA and YSYEKL. CDR3 length: 16 residues. Losses at the gene ends were 1 base for V and 7 bases for J; bases not matched to a gene: 6. This chain's CDR3 is CASSQAGTGAGEKLFF. CDR3 bases: TGCGCCAGCAGCCAAGCCGGGACAGGGGCAGGTGAAAAACTGTTTTTT.

In its sample, this clonotype was seen many times. This chain links TRBV2 with TRBJ2-2; D is uncertain. With 10 bases removed from V and 8 bases from J, the gap between germline ends came to 14 bases. This CDR3 has 12 residues. Germline V lookup: CDR1 SNHLY, CDR2 FYNNEI. The CDR3 DNA reads as TGTGCCATTAGAAGTTGGGTGGGGGAGCTGTTTTTT. Translation: CAIRSWVGELFF.

This clonotype was recorded many times. The gene calls are TRBV10-1 and TRBJ2-1, with D possibly matching TRBD1 (6 bases). Germline-derived CDR1 and CDR2 are WNHNN and SYGVQD (reference sequence). The CDR3 covers 15 residues. V lost 0 bases, J lost 6 bases, and 12 bases lay in between. CDR3 sequence (DNA): TGCGCCAGCAGTGAGTCGAGGGCAGGGGTCAATGAGCAGTTCTTC. This translates into CASSESRAGVNEQFF.

This clonotype has a handful of counts. CDR3 loop: CASSLYRGQGRGYTF. In nucleotides, the CDR3 is TGTGCCAGCAGTTTGTATCGTGGACAGGGGCGAGGCTACACCTTC. The chain joins TRBV12-3 or TRBV12-4 to TRBJ1-2; 9 nucleotides match TRBD1. The V and J ends lost 3 bases and 8 bases, in that order; junction bases with no gene match: 10. This CDR3 is built from 15 residues.

This sequence joins TRBV12-3 or TRBV12-4 and TRBJ2-7; 13 positions match TRBD2. This CDR3 has 17 residues. Unmatched junction bases numbered 10, after V lost 5 bases and J lost 3 bases. DNA for the CDR3: TGTGCCAGCAGTAACTCCGGGACTAGCGGGGAATACTACGAGCAGTACTTC. Residues: CASSNSGTSGEYYEQYF.

This clonotype occurred a few times. The chain has TRBV7-2 and TRBJ2-1, with 12 positions matching TRBD2. Unmatched junction bases numbered 2, after V lost 4 bases and J lost 4 bases. This CDR3 region has 15 residues. The germline gives CDR1 SGHTA, CDR2 FQGNSA. This CDR3 reads CASSWTSGEYNEQFF. Written as DNA, the CDR3 is TGTGCCAGCAGCTGGACTAGCGGGGAGTACAATGAGCAGTTCTTC.